Listed here is a single T cell receptor (beta chain). Its antigen is unknown. One base away there is no much larger clone; base qualities are not given. Per the publication, the time point label means: baseline before first vaccination. Vaccinee samples came from UK trials COV001 and COV002, including a single-blind randomized controlled phase 2/3 trial of AZD1222 (ChAdOx1 nCoV-19) in healthy adults. For TCRbeta chain sequencing, PBMC samples were collected from trial participants at day 0 and at day 28 after the second dose. The CDR3 regions of human TCRbeta chains were analyzed by immunosequencing. The authors' analysis ran thus. TCRs in the repertoires were compared against a reference library of SARS-CoV-2-specific TCRs that had been generated with the MIRA antigen-specificity platform. Breadth was defined as the fraction of unique TCRs that were SARS-CoV-2-associated. Depth was defined as the fraction of total T cells that were SARS-CoV-2-associated. Using the MIRA data, each spike-specific TCR was assigned both to the spike region to which the TCR was reactive and to a CD4 or CD8 class. Log10-transformed breadth and depth values were compared by one-way ANOVA with Sidak's multiple comparisons tests. The table comes from immuneACCESS by way of TCRdb, which keeps in-frame sequences with V and J called. Part of the clones is missing from these tables; in studies checked, under half for an unresolved V gene and the rest for unknown reasons. V, J and clone size are those of that table, while D and trimming were read from the DNA. The sample records roughly 170,000 clones, almost 90% of which are singletons. The ten biggest clones cover roughly 0.49% of the sample.

These data are taken from a study of T cell responses to AZD1222 COVID-19 vaccine (dated by TCRdb to about 2021). With regard to the full study: AZD1222 recipients whose second dose came at about 4 weeks and those whose second dose came at about 12 weeks were combined into one group, since spike-specific TCR depth and breadth did not differ between the two schedules. Trial participants were enrolled into age subgroups of 18-55, 56-69 and 70-plus years, which contained 148, 28 and 57 TCR-sequenced participants, respectively. TCR sequencing was performed for more than 230 trial participants, of whom 200 to 220 were given two doses of AZD1222 and around 25 were given two doses of MenACWY control vaccine.

Points the paper makes about the study in general: After two AZD1222 doses, spike-specific TCR breadth and depth were significantly higher than at day 0 and than in MenACWY recipients. CD4 TCRs associated with the vaccine covered the entire spike protein, and the dominant responses were in regions 160-218 and 743-854. Reportedly, almost half of the unique spike-specific TCRs recognized epitopes lying outside the regions that are mutated in the B.1.351 and B.1.1.7 variants. Conclusions about previously exposed vaccinees are limited, since just five or six AZD1222 recipients were seropositive for SARS-CoV-2 at baseline. Because no samples from the day 14 peak response were available, repertoires could be characterized only after the peak T cell response. In the small 56-69-year group, the increase in depth fell short of significance, most likely because of low power. Most participants were white British and females outnumbered males, and the authors suggested that clonal diversity may have been underestimated.

The material sequenced was peripheral blood, taken on day 0 of AZD1222 vaccination. The TCR was taken from an adult in good health.

The CDR3 reads CASSLLSRDSYTEAFF. The DNA reads as follows: TGTGCCAGCAGCTTATTATCCCGGGACAGCTACACTGAAGCTTTCTTT. The rearranged chain carries TRBV11-3 and TRBJ1-1; a stretch of 7 junction bases matches TRBD1. The CDR3 numbers 16 residues from cysteine through phenylalanine. Only CDR3 DNA remains: 48 bases, in frame from the first base. The germline V gene specifies SGHNT as CDR1 and YENEEA as CDR2. V is cut back by 2 bases and J by 3 bases, with 9 bases in the junction unmatched. The full variable domain, with segments outside the CDR3 supplied by the reference TRBV11-3 and TRBJ1-1 proteins, appears as EAGVVQSPRYKIIEKKQPVAFWCNPISGHNTLYWYLQNLGQGPELLIRYENEEAVDDSQLPKDRFSAERLKGVDSTLKIQPAELGDSAVYLCASSLLSRDSYTEAFFGQGTRLTVV.